The source of this T cell receptor (beta chain) is a study of blood T cell repertoires in COVID-19. On the study more broadly: Spain, Italy and the United States supplied samples that represented acute and convalescent COVID-19.

Data came from immunoSEQ multiplex PCR; TCRdb stores just in-frame clones and leaves some out. The sample lists over 350,000 clones, around nine tenths occurring once. Germline V lookup: CDR1 SGHNT, CDR2 YYREEE (reference sequence). The CDR3 contains 16 residues. V was clipped by 4 bases and J by 4 bases; unmatched bases: 3. This clonotype was obtained from a woman aged 18-29 years with acute COVID-19. V and J are TRBV5-4 and TRBJ2-1, with 15 nucleotides matching TRBD2. The specimen sequenced was PBMCs or T cells enriched from blood (not recorded which). Here the CDR3 reads CASSIGTSGGYNEQFF. Written as DNA, the CDR3 is TGTGCCAGCAGCATCGGGACTAGCGGGGGGTACAATGAGCAGTTCTTC.